A selection of T cell receptor beta chains follows, all from one sample in a study of CD8+ T cells in alopecia areata. Data came from immunoSEQ multiplex PCR; TCRdb stores just in-frame clones and leaves some out. This sample has 150,000 or so clones, with roughly 50% found just once. The specimen was CD4+ T cells sorted from blood. The source is a human donor with alopecia areata. The CDR3 runs from the conserved cysteine through the conserved F or W. Fields, in order: V gene, D gene, clone size, J gene, CDR3 protein, CDR3 DNA. The D gene is left open where the match is weak. Clone size is given for some rows only: seen once, a few or many times, or a class if the clone is expanded.

v_call: TRBV28
d_call: NA
clone_size: NA
j_call: TRBJ2-1
cdr3_aa: CASFPSGDWSYNEQFF
cdr3_nt: TGTGCCAGCTTCCCGTCCGGGGATTGGTCTTACAATGAGCAGTTCTTC

v_call: TRBV27
d_call: NA
clone_size: NA
j_call: TRBJ1-4
cdr3_aa: CASKQNRDWEKLFF
cdr3_nt: TGTGCCAGCAAACAAAACAGGGATTGGGAAAAACTGTTTTTT

v_call: TRBV6-6
d_call: NA
clone_size: NA
j_call: TRBJ2-7
cdr3_aa: CASTRDSNSYEQYF
cdr3_nt: TGTGCCAGCACCCGCGACAGTAACTCCTACGAGCAGTACTTC

v_call: TRBV7-2
d_call: TRBD2
clone_size: few
j_call: TRBJ2-3
cdr3_aa: CASSFYAGGSDTQYF
cdr3_nt: TGTGCCAGCAGCTTCTATGCGGGAGGATCAGATACGCAGTATTTT

v_call: TRBV27
d_call: NA
clone_size: NA
j_call: TRBJ2-5
cdr3_aa: CASGRGAGQQETQYF
cdr3_nt: TGTGCCTCAGGCCGGGGAGCGGGTCAACAAGAGACCCAGTACTTC

v_call: TRBV5-4
d_call: NA
clone_size: NA
j_call: TRBJ2-7
cdr3_aa: CASSAMPTYEQYF
cdr3_nt: TGTGCCAGCAGCGCCATGCCCACCTACGAGCAGTACTTC

v_call: TRBV20-1
d_call: NA
clone_size: NA
j_call: TRBJ2-5
cdr3_aa: CSATQETQYF
cdr3_nt: TGCAGTGCAACCCAAGAGACCCAGTACTTC

v_call: TRBV29-1
d_call: NA
clone_size: NA
j_call: TRBJ2-3
cdr3_aa: CSVGRGSSTDTQYF
cdr3_nt: TGCAGCGTGGGGAGAGGGTCTAGCACAGATACGCAGTATTTT

v_call: TRBV29-1
d_call: NA
clone_size: once
j_call: TRBJ1-3
cdr3_aa: CSVGGRGNTIYF
cdr3_nt: TGCAGCGTGGGGGGTAGAGGAAACACCATATATTTT

v_call: TRBV28
d_call: NA
clone_size: NA
j_call: TRBJ1-2
cdr3_aa: CASTGRNNYGYTF
cdr3_nt: TGTGCCAGCACGGGCAGGAACAACTATGGCTACACCTTC

v_call: TRBV9
d_call: NA
clone_size: NA
j_call: TRBJ2-3
cdr3_aa: CASSVVGASTDTQYF
cdr3_nt: TGTGCCAGCAGCGTAGTGGGCGCTAGCACAGATACGCAGTATTTT

v_call: TRBV29-1
d_call: NA
clone_size: NA
j_call: TRBJ1-1
cdr3_aa: CSVEAGHTEAFF
cdr3_nt: TGCAGCGTTGAAGCGGGACACACTGAAGCTTTCTTT

v_call: TRBV7-2
d_call: NA
clone_size: few
j_call: TRBJ1-2
cdr3_aa: CASSLSPRGDGGYGYTF
cdr3_nt: TGTGCCAGCAGCTTATCTCCTCGCGGGGACGGTGGCTATGGCTACACCTTC

v_call: TRBV5-1
d_call: NA
clone_size: NA
j_call: TRBJ1-2
cdr3_aa: CASSLGRNYGYTF
cdr3_nt: TGCGCCAGCAGCTTGGGCAGGAACTATGGCTACACCTTC

v_call: TRBV29-1
d_call: NA
clone_size: few
j_call: TRBJ1-1
cdr3_aa: CSGLEANTEAFF
cdr3_nt: TGCAGCGGGTTAGAGGCGAACACTGAAGCTTTCTTT